A single sample gave rise to the 29 T cell receptor beta chains below, sequenced in a study of T cell repertoires in ileal Crohn's disease. Sequencing was performed with immunoSEQ multiplex PCR; in TCRdb, only in-frame clones are kept and a portion is missing. This sample has over 12,000 clones; nearly 85% occur once, and the top ten carry over 6%. The specimen sequenced was ileal tissue. These receptor sequences come from an adult with Crohn's disease.

The chain carries TRBV18 and TRBJ2-5; 7 bases line up with TRBD2. V dropped 4 bases and J dropped 0; count of bases not matched to a gene: 5. CDR1 is KGHSH, CDR2 LQKENI, per germline. This CDR3 comprises 15 residues. The DNA for the CDR3 is TGTGCCAGCTCACGACGGGGGGACTACCAAGAGACCCAGTACTTC. Residues: CASSRRGDYQETQYF.

The gene calls are TRBV4-1 and TRBJ2-3, with D tentatively TRBD1 (5 bases). V was shortened by 0 bases and J by 1 base, with 11 bases between the two germline ends. The CDR3 has 16 amino acids. CDR1 MGHRA and CDR2 YSYEKL come from the germline V gene. CDR3 in amino acids: CASSQDRIGGTDTQYF. DNA of the CDR3: TGCGCCAGCAGCCAAGATCGAATAGGGGGCACAGATACGCAGTATTTT.

V usage is TRBV6-5 and J usage is TRBJ1-1; TRBD1 aligns across 10 bases. The CDR3 is made up of 16 amino acids. Germline V gene sequence: CDR1 MNHEY, CDR2 SVGAGI. The V gene end was trimmed by 4 bases and the J gene end by 1 base; junction bases not matched to a gene: 6. CDR3 in amino acids: CASSSGTGVRNTEAFF. The CDR3 DNA is TGTGCCAGCAGTTCCGGGACAGGGGTAAGGAACACTGAAGCTTTCTTT.

The chain uses TRBV9 and TRBJ2-7; weak D call: TRBD1 (6 bases). The CDR3 is made up of 15 amino acids. Trimming shortened V by 4 bases and J by 2 bases, and 16 bases separated the two germline ends. CDR1 and CDR2 from the germline V gene are SGDLS and YYNGEE. The CDR3 DNA reads TGTGCCAGCAGCCCAGTACAGGGATGGGCCTACGAGCAGTACTTC. Protein sequence: CASSPVQGWAYEQYF. Looking up the rest from reference TRBV9 and TRBJ2-7 gives the full variable domain: DSGVTQTPKHLITATGQRVTLRCSPRSGDLSVYWYQQSLDQGLQFLIQYYNGEERAKGNILERFSAQQFPDLHSELNLSSLELGDSALYFCASSPVQGWAYEQYFGPGTRLTVT.

The V and J genes are TRBV27 and TRBJ2-7, with a weak D call TRBD1 (6 bases). Trimming pared 6 bases from V and 1 base from J, leaving 25 bases between. Germline loops: CDR1 MNHEY, CDR2 SMNVEV (reference sequence). CDR3 length equals 18 residues. The CDR3 sequence is CASSRGLGQPLTSYEQYF. CDR3 DNA: TGTGCCAGCAGCCGGGGTCTAGGACAGCCCCTTACATCCTACGAGCAGTACTTC.

V and J are TRBV27 and TRBJ2-7; D is possibly TRBD1 (5 bases). CDR1 and CDR2 (germline): MNHEY, SMNVEV (reference sequence). This CDR3 comprises 13 residues. V gave up 2 bases and J gave up 6 bases, with 11 bases separating them. This chain's CDR3 is CASSLGASSEQYF. The CDR3 DNA is TGTGCCAGCAGTTTAGGGGCAAGCAGCGAGCAGTACTTC.

The CDR3 loop reads CASSTVRGGEQYF. CDR3 bases: TGTGCCAGCAGCACCGTAAGAGGGGGAGAGCAGTACTTC. The rearrangement joins TRBV11-2 to TRBJ2-7; D might be TRBD1 (6 bases). This CDR3 spans 13 amino acids. The ends were cut back, 5 bases at V and 7 bases at J, with 15 bases in the middle. The germline gives CDR1 SGHAT, CDR2 FQNNGV.

The V call is TRBV11-3, the J call TRBJ2-2, with a weak D call TRBD1 (5 bases). This CDR3 contains 13 residues. The V end was cut by 7 bases, the J end by 6 bases, with 12 bases between. The V gene's germline CDR1 is SGHNT and CDR2 YENEEA. The CDR3 sequence is CASTNPTAGELFF. As DNA, the CDR3 is TGTGCCAGCACCAACCCGACAGCCGGGGAGCTGTTTTTT.

This chain connects TRBV5-1 to TRBJ1-6, with 7 positions matching TRBD1. Germline V gives CDR1 SGHRS, CDR2 YFSETQ. Losses at the gene ends were 3 bases for V and 8 bases for J; bases not matched to a gene: 11. This CDR3 has 16 residues. CDR3 coding DNA: TGCGCCAGCAGCTGGACACGTACAGGGGCGCATTCACCCCTCCACTTT. It yields the protein CASSWTRTGAHSPLHF.

The chain employs TRBV2 and TRBJ1-5; the D gene is possibly TRBD1 (6 bases). Germline loops: CDR1 SNHLY, CDR2 FYNNEI. The CDR3 sequence is 14 residues long. The germline V and J ends were trimmed by 5 bases and 7 bases, with 15 bases remaining between them. The CDR3 nucleotides are TGTGCCAGCAGTCCGCGCTGGGGGCGGCAGCCCCAGCATTTT. Encoded protein: CASSPRWGRQPQHF.

The V and J genes are TRBV5-1 and TRBJ1-2; TRBD1 matches at 7 bases. The CDR3 has 14 amino acids. V gave up 2 bases and J gave up 4 bases; unmatched junction bases: 5. Germline values: CDR1 SGHRS, CDR2 YFSETQ. The DNA for the CDR3 is TGCGCCAGCAGCTTTACAGGGGCAGTCTATGGCTACACCTTC. Translated, it gives CASSFTGAVYGYTF.

The J gene is TRBJ1-3, the V gene TRBV5-6; D possibly corresponds to TRBD1 (5 bases). The CDR3 totals 15 residues. Trimming took off 4 bases at V and 3 bases at J, with 14 bases between the two ends. CDR1 and CDR2 (germline): SGHDT, YYEEEE. The CDR3 sequence: CASSPGRAYGNTIYF. CDR3 DNA sequence: TGTGCCAGCAGCCCAGGGAGGGCTTATGGAAACACCATATATTTT.

The chain joins TRBV5-1 to TRBJ2-7; TRBD2 matches 10 bases. The CDR3 sequence is 15 residues long. Germline V gives CDR1 SGHRS, CDR2 YFSETQ. With 0 bases clipped from V and 6 bases from J, the junction kept 6 bases outside the gene matches. CDR3 protein: CASSLEASGSGEQYF. As DNA, the CDR3 is TGCGCCAGCAGCTTGGAAGCTAGCGGGAGCGGCGAGCAGTACTTC.

By proportion, this clone is medium-sized. The V and J genes are TRBV6-5 and TRBJ2-7, with D unresolved. This CDR3 spans 14 amino acids. Trimming took 6 bases from V and 4 from J, leaving 16 bases between them. CDR1 and CDR2 from the germline V gene are MNHEY and SVGAGI. CDR3 sequence: CASSAADFGYEQYF. The DNA of the CDR3 is TGTGCCAGCAGCGCGGCAGACTTCGGTTACGAGCAGTACTTC.

V and J are TRBV6-1 and TRBJ2-3; D may be TRBD1 (6 bases). V shed 6 bases and J shed 0 bases, with 13 bases lying between them. This CDR3 is 15 amino acids long. Germline assignment: CDR1 MNHNS and CDR2 SASEGT. CDR3 residues: CASRNRADSTDTQYF. The CDR3 bases are TGTGCCAGCAGAAACAGGGCGGATAGCACAGATACGCAGTATTTT.

The chain employs TRBV28 and TRBJ1-5; D is uncertain. The germline V gene has CDR1 MDHEN and CDR2 SYDVKM. The CDR3 consists of 14 residues. Trimming left V 5 bases short and J 2 bases short, with 10 bases between. The CDR3 DNA reads TGTGCCAGCAGTCTCCAGGCTGGCAATCAGCCCCAGCATTTT. It yields the protein CASSLQAGNQPQHF.

The gene calls are TRBV6-5 and TRBJ1-1; D might be TRBD1 (5 bases). Germline CDR1 reads MNHEY; CDR2 reads SVGAGI. V gave up 4 bases and J gave up 10 bases, with 13 bases separating them. There are 12 residues in the CDR3. This CDR3 reads CASSFQGNSAFF. The CDR3 coding sequence is TGTGCCAGCAGTTTCCAGGGTAACTCAGCTTTCTTT.

The chain has TRBV5-4 and TRBJ1-1; D not certain. The germline gives CDR1 SGHNT, CDR2 YYREEE (reference sequence). The CDR3 spans 15 residues. Trimming pared 4 bases from V and 1 base from J, leaving 14 bases between. The CDR3 nucleotides read TGTGCCAGCAGCCCGGAAGCGTTCCGGAACACTGAAGCTTTCTTT. This gives the protein CASSPEAFRNTEAFF.

The chain links TRBV10-3 to TRBJ2-7; no definite D call. V dropped 3 bases and J dropped 6 bases, with 6 bases sitting between them. The CDR3 loop spans 11 amino acids. The germline CDR1 and CDR2 sequences are ENHRY and SYGVKD. CDR3 sequence reads: CAISEQSEQYF. CDR3 DNA: TGTGCCATCAGTGAACAGAGCGAGCAGTACTTC.

The V and J genes are TRBV11-1 and TRBJ2-5; TRBD2 aligns across 8 bases. The CDR3 runs 15 residues. V lost 3 bases to trimming and J lost 2 bases; unmatched junction nucleotides: 5. Looked up from germline, CDR1 is SGHAT and CDR2 is FQDESV (reference sequence). The CDR3 is CASSLRSSGQETQYF. The CDR3 bases are TGTGCCAGCAGCTTGAGGTCTAGCGGGCAAGAGACCCAGTACTTC.

The count of this clone is one. The chain couples TRBV5-5 to TRBJ2-7; 13 positions match TRBD2. Per germline, CDR1 SGHKS and CDR2 YYEKEE (reference sequence). The V segment lost 6 bases and the J segment 1 base; nucleotides outside the gene matches: 13. The CDR3 sequence is 18 residues long. CDR3 coding DNA: TGTGCCAGCACCACACGACTAGCGGGGGGCCGACTTTCCTACGAGCAGTACTTC. It encodes CASTTRLAGGRLSYEQYF. Full variable domain (missing parts from reference TRBV5-5 and TRBJ2-7): DAGVTQSPTHLIKTRGQQVTLRCSPISGHKSVSWYQQVLGQGPQFIFQYYEKEERGRGNFPDRFSARQFPNYSSELNVNALLLGDSALYLCASTTRLAGGRLSYEQYFGPGTRLTVT.

The chain couples TRBV7-9 to TRBJ2-7; 7 bases map to TRBD1. The V and J ends lost 6 bases and 3 bases, in that order; junction bases with no gene match: 11. The germline V gene encodes CDR1 SEHNR and CDR2 FQNEAQ (reference sequence). This CDR3 has 15 amino acids. The CDR3 reads CASSESSGQIYEQYF. The CDR3 DNA sequence: TGTGCCAGCAGTGAATCCTCGGGACAGATCTACGAGCAGTACTTC. The whole variable domain, remainder taken from reference TRBV7-9 and TRBJ2-7, is DTGVSQNPRHKITKRGQNVTFRCDPISEHNRLYWYRQTLGQGPEFLTYFQNEAQLEKSRLLSDRFSAERPKGSFSTLEIQRTEQGDSAMYLCASSESSGQIYEQYFGPGTRLTVT.

The gene calls are TRBV7-9 and TRBJ2-5, with 7 positions matching TRBD2. There are 12 residues in the CDR3. V was pared by 5 bases and J by 7 bases, with 4 bases of the junction left unmatched. Germline values: CDR1 SEHNR, CDR2 FQNEAQ (reference sequence). CDR3 residues: CASSVREGTQYF. The DNA for the CDR3 is TGTGCCAGCAGCGTCAGGGAGGGGACCCAGTACTTC.

Only a few counts were recorded for this clone. The chain recombines TRBV9 with TRBJ1-5; D remains ambiguous. The CDR3 consists of 13 residues. The V end lost 4 bases, the J end lost 6 bases, and 11 bases lay between the germline ends. CDR1 and CDR2 from the germline V gene are SGDLS and YYNGEE. This CDR3 is CASSPSGSQPQHF. DNA of the CDR3: TGTGCCAGCAGCCCCTCCGGTTCTCAGCCCCAGCATTTT.

The chain links TRBV4-2 to TRBJ1-5; 10 nucleotides align to TRBD1. This CDR3 is 16 amino acids long. Trimming at V came to 0 bases and at J to 6 bases, leaving 5 bases not matched to a gene. Germline CDR1 and CDR2: LGHNA and YNFKEQ. As DNA, the CDR3 is TGTGCCAGCAGCCAAGAGGGGACAGGGGAACGTCAGCCCCAGCATTTT. Protein sequence: CASSQEGTGERQPQHF.

J is TRBJ1-2 and V is TRBV30, with a tentative D call TRBD1 (6 bases). The CDR3 has 13 residues. Trimming cost V 5 bases and J 4 bases, with 14 bases left between them. The germline CDR1 and CDR2 sequences are GTSNPN and SVGIG (reference sequence). The CDR3 is CAWGDRNLYGYTF. CDR3 coding DNA: TGTGCCTGGGGAGACAGGAACCTCTATGGCTACACCTTC.

This rearrangement joins TRBV5-8 to TRBJ1-2; TRBD1 aligns across 9 bases. Germline CDR1 is SGHTS and CDR2 is YDEGEE. With V trimmed by 4 bases and J by 0 bases, 4 bases remained unmatched. The CDR3 is 15 residues long. Here the CDR3 reads CASSPTGGSNYGYTF. In nucleotides, the CDR3 is TGTGCCAGCAGCCCGACAGGGGGATCTAACTATGGCTACACCTTC.

The chain is built from TRBV30 and TRBJ2-2; D remains ambiguous. V lost 1 base and J 6 bases, leaving 15 bases between the germline ends. The CDR3 has 15 residues. Germline V lookup: CDR1 GTSNPN, CDR2 SVGIG (reference sequence). The DNA for the CDR3 is TGTGCCTGGAGTGACCCCCAACGGAGTGCCGGGGAGCTGTTTTTT. It codes for CAWSDPQRSAGELFF.

The chain links TRBV6-6 to TRBJ1-2, with 10 bases lining up with TRBD1. V lost 6 bases, J lost 8 bases, and 3 bases stayed unmatched. The CDR3 is made up of 12 amino acids. Germline V gene sequence: CDR1 MNHNY, CDR2 SVGAGI (reference sequence). This CDR3 is CASSGTGVGYTF. The CDR3 DNA reads TGTGCCAGCAGCGGGACAGGGGTAGGCTACACCTTC.